This T cell receptor beta chain was sequenced in a study of cytomegalovirus exposure and HLA in healthy donors (dated by TCRdb to about 2017). About the full investigation: An earlier analysis of several hundred of the donors reported 250 to 300 Gb of sequence data and 117 million unique TCR beta sequences obtained from some 170 million T cells. Across roughly 420 genotyped donors of the cohort, an average of approximately 220,000 unique TCR beta nucleotide sequences per donor were sequenced, and approximately 17% of those sequences were non-productive. The study was designed to test whether signatures of past pathogen exposure could be identified by cataloging public T cell receptors. Class I and class II HLA loci were covered by the typing at four-digit resolution. In an earlier analysis of around 540 of the donors, high-throughput TCR beta sequencing was used to judge whether each TCR beta V gene segment behaved as functional or pseudogenic. The later analysis used no new phenotypic data to find candidate immune exposures, relying instead on TCR beta sequences and their occurrence across donors. Of the approximately 400 genotyped donors, approximately 80% were placed in the genetic ancestry cluster associated with self-reported Caucasian donors. Besides the first cohort of some 670 subjects, a separate validation cohort made up of 90 to 150 different subjects was used. Donor age, sex, ethnicity and CMV serostatus were compiled together with the repertoire data. The study combined high-throughput TCR immunosequencing, statistical association of individual TCRs with disease status, and machine learning to predict cytomegalovirus infection status. A later analysis re-examined previously published TCR beta repertoires from roughly 650 donors and added high-resolution HLA genotyping to investigate patterns of TCR occurrence. The number of donors typed differed by locus, with about 629-630 for A, B, C, DRB1 and DQB1, more than 500 for DQA1, 606 for DPA1, and around 430 for DPB1. A handful of DR-DQ haplotypes were treated as single units for association and clustering because of strong linkage in the cohort. An early release covering 550 to 700 HLA-typed donors comprised about 310 gigabases of sequencing data and tens of millions of unique TCR sequences. A later genetic analysis took genome-wide SNP genotypes for 398 of the 666 donors and used that subset as a discovery cohort. Using immunosequencing, the study profiled T cell repertoires from 666 subjects and related those repertoires to cytomegalovirus serostatus. All discovery cohort repertoires had been generated using a single sequencing platform. The investigation overall reported the following: A group of highly shared sequence variants was considered likely to be a technical artifact of the sequencing pipeline. Because counts were too low, more than 15 rarely observed V segments, including chromosome 9 orphons, were excluded from the earlier analysis of 500 to 700 of the donors. The presence/absence analyses assumed that sequencing depth was roughly uniform across donors, and that assumption may not be true. Compared with the roughly 720-donor mean, donors in an Asian-associated ancestry cluster had fewer N-insertions in productive TCRs, according to a later genetic analysis. A further reported finding was that TCR beta sequences accurately predicted the HLA-A and HLA-B alleles for most subjects in the first cohort. The authors suggested that the approach could potentially be extended to other disease states and immunological phenotypes. A later analysis associated about 17,000 TCR beta sequences with specific HLA alleles at a false discovery rate of 0.05. A total of around 150 TCR beta chains were listed by the study as associated with cytomegalovirus. The only immune exposure information available for the cohort was CMV serostatus. In a later analysis, HLA-associated TCR beta chains were found to be more clonally expanded and to have lower generation probabilities than equally common non-associated chains. In a later analysis, TCR association rates were found to vary across HLA loci, with the most associated TCRs seen for DRB1 alleles and the fewest for HLA-C alleles. Correlated functional status among segregating V segments might reflect linkage disequilibrium, but an unknown experimental factor could not be ruled out. Because some donors lacked HLA typing at each locus, the association tests relied only on the typed subset. A later analysis reported that several top co-occurrence clusters appeared linked to parvovirus B19, influenza, CMV and Epstein-Barr virus. When HLA alleles, especially DR and DQ, strongly co-occurred, attributing TCR associations to individual alleles was difficult. A later analysis found that most CMV-associated TCR beta chains appeared HLA-restricted, with HLA associations seemingly driven largely by CMV exposure. In vitro tests confirmed that a few of the cytomegalovirus-associated TCR beta chains recognize cytomegalovirus antigens. An association between a missense DCLRE1C variant and V-gene and J-gene trimming of TCR beta chains was found in a later genetic analysis and replicated in an independent cohort. An earlier analysis of approximately 590 of the donors showed that most TCR beta V segments appeared in productive rearrangements either about 90% or about 30% of the time, which broadly matched IMGT annotations. In both the original and validation cohorts, the classifier was reported to diagnose cytomegalovirus status with high specificity and sensitivity. The cohort was sequenced for TCR beta chains only, and without alpha or paired-chain data the features that could be detected were limited. While some public TCRs were present in many individuals, most TCR sequences turned up only very rarely across donors.

This clone was detected only a few times. It has no known antigen specificity. No base qualities exist here, and no much larger clone lies one base off it. In total, roughly 670 healthy bone marrow donors made up the cohort. At the time of sampling, all cohort members were nominally healthy, though unrecorded immune exposures were likely present. The donor was CMV seropositive and was included in the group of almost 300 seropositive cohort members. Every donor gave a peripheral blood sample, and the peripheral blood mononuclear cells from that sample were used for TCR beta sequencing. The Qiagen DNeasy Blood Extraction Kit was used to extract genomic DNA from the blood cell samples. To prepare the library, the immunoSEQ multiplex PCR assay was applied. For the multiplex PCR, a mixture combining 60 forward primers for TCR Vbeta segments and 13 reverse primers for TCR Jbeta segments was used. The CDR3 region of rearranged TCR beta genes was amplified from genomic DNA by a multiplex PCR assay. The amplified TCR beta libraries were sequenced on the Illumina HiSeq System as 87-base-pair reads. Regarding the original processing steps: A later analysis counted approximately 84 million unique TCR beta chains across the 600 to 850 repertoires, and some 12 million of these chains were shared by at least two donors. Raw reads were error-corrected and collapsed into unique sequences with a nearest-neighbor algorithm that merged closely related sequences to remove PCR and sequencing errors. CDR3 sequences were aligned to IMGT reference sequences to assign V, D and J gene segments. For a sequence to be retained, a match of at least six nucleotides was required to both a V gene segment and a J gene segment. A rearrangement was called productive if the CDR3 had no stop codons and remained in frame with V and J, and every other rearrangement was called non-productive. Following IMGT convention, CDR3 was defined as the stretch from the second conserved V-encoded cysteine to the conserved J-encoded phenylalanine. In an earlier analysis of 550 to 650 of the donors, sequences lacking an unambiguous match to a single V gene segment were excluded. An earlier analysis of fewer than 750 of the donors classified V segments as functional when productive rearrangements were above 56.7% and as segregating when the standard deviation between donors was above 5%. A statistical classification framework was built to diagnose cytomegalovirus status from the catalog of TCR beta chain sequences. In a later analysis, TCR nucleotide sequences were compared against IMGT/GENE-DB human TR gene sequences so that V and J genes could be assigned. In a later analysis, CDR3 sequences and most-parsimonious VDJ recombination scenarios were assigned using the TCRdist pipeline. In a later analysis, each TCR beta chain was defined by its CDR3 amino acid sequence together with its V-gene family, and reads lacking a unique V-gene family were excluded. A later analysis removed 592 highly shared, low-generation-probability nucleotide sequences to deal with suspected cross-contamination and a sequencing artifact. In a later analysis, a clonal expansion index was calculated for each public chain from normalized within-repertoire ranks of inferred template counts. Generation probabilities in a later analysis came from a VDJ recombination model fitted to out-of-frame rearrangements, and those results were checked against IGoR. A later analysis scored TCR-TCR, TCR-HLA and TCR-CMV co-occurrence with hypergeometric tests, applying a repertoire-size bias correction to TCR pairs. In a later analysis, false discovery rates were estimated by permuting HLA or CMV assignments 20 times. In a later analysis, co-occurring TCRs were grouped using DBSCAN, and TCRdist sequence similarity was added for clustering within HLA-allele-positive subsets. Co-occurrence clustering excluded repertoires with fewer than 30,000 or more than 120,000 public chains, plus five with anomalous nucleotide sharing. Held by TCRdb, this immuneACCESS table contains in-frame sequences only and omits some clones. Under half of the omission traces to an unresolved V gene where checked; the cause of the rest is unknown. Clone size and the V and J calls come from that table; the DNA yielded D and trimming. This sample lists about 15,000 clones; roughly 60% were detected once. Roughly 15% of the sample goes to the ten largest clones.

The sequenced sample consisted of PBMCs. The receptor was derived from a woman between 45 and 65 years old in good health and CMV-seropositive.

The DNA sequence is given as TGTGCCAGCAGCTTATCTAGCGGACAAGGCAAAAACATTCAGTACTTC. Its coded protein is CASSLSSGQGKNIQYF. Here the chain combines TRBV7-2 and TRBJ2-4, with TRBD2 identical over 7 junction bases. The germline V gene encodes CDR1 SGHTA and CDR2 FQGNSA. Including cysteine and phenylalanine, the CDR3 has 16 amino acids. The DNA shown is the 48-base CDR3, in frame from base 1. The germline V end is reduced by 2 bases and the J end by 3 bases; junction bases left unmatched: 7.